This T cell receptor (beta chain) was recovered during a study of blood T cell repertoires in COVID-19. Study-level information: T cells, B-cell-depleted T cells, or PBMCs supplied cDNA or gDNA.

Germline CDR1 and CDR2: KGHDR and SFDVKD. The CDR3 covers 16 residues. Trimming removed 0 bases from V and 10 bases from J; junction bases left unmatched: 8. Profiling relied on immunoSEQ multiplex PCR, and the TCRdb table lists in-frame clones only, not all of them. In the table there are 140,000 or so clones, roughly 88% of which are singletons. The chain joins TRBV24-1 to TRBJ2-1, with 10 bases lining up with TRBD2. This receptor was identified in a man aged 60 to 75 with active or convalescent COVID-19. Sequencing used peripheral blood. The CDR3 bases are TGTGCCACCAGTGATTTGTCTAGCGGGAGTTCTCGGGAGCAGTTCTTC. Its translation is CATSDLSSGSSREQFF.